These 3 T cell receptor beta chains share one sample of origin, sequenced in a study of cytomegalovirus exposure and HLA in healthy donors (dated 2017 in TCRdb). To prepare the library, the immunoSEQ multiplex PCR assay was applied. The multiplex PCR relied on a mix of 60 forward primers for TCR Vbeta segments and 13 reverse primers for TCR Jbeta segments. In its TCRdb copy, this immuneACCESS table keeps in-frame sequences only and misses some clones. Where compared with another copy, unresolved V genes explain less than half of these, and the others have no known cause. Counted in this sample were roughly 140,000 clones; 78% of them appeared once. Together, the top ten hold about 2.2% of the sample. The sequenced sample was PBMCs. Receptor source: a woman aged 18-35 years in good health and CMV-seropositive.

The gene calls are TRBV6-6 and TRBJ1-2; TRBD1 agrees at 7 bases. The length of the CDR3 is 15 residues. Germline assignment: CDR1 MNHNY and CDR2 SVGAGI (reference sequence). Trimming cost V 3 bases and J 5 bases; bases outside gene matches: 9. Written as DNA, the CDR3 is TGTGCCAGCAGTTATTCCCGGGACAGCAATTATGGCTACACCTTC. Translating gives CASSYSRDSNYGYTF.

The gene calls are TRBV7-2 and TRBJ1-1; D gene uncertain. CDR3 size: 12 residues. The V gene's germline CDR1 is SGHTA and CDR2 FQGNSA. The ends were cut back, 7 bases at V and 5 bases at J, with 11 bases in the middle. This CDR3 reads CASTSRGTEAFF. CDR3 nucleotide sequence: TGTGCCAGCACCTCTCGAGGTACTGAAGCTTTCTTT.

V gene TRBV2 combines with J gene TRBJ1-6; 7 bases map to TRBD1. CDR1 is SNHLY, CDR2 FYNNEI, per germline. Trimming took 9 bases from V and 6 from J; bases not matched to a gene: 14. CDR3 length equals 16 residues. The CDR3 protein is CASLPRGDRANSPLHF. CDR3 sequence (DNA): TGTGCCAGTCTACCACGAGGAGACAGGGCTAATTCACCCCTCCACTTT.